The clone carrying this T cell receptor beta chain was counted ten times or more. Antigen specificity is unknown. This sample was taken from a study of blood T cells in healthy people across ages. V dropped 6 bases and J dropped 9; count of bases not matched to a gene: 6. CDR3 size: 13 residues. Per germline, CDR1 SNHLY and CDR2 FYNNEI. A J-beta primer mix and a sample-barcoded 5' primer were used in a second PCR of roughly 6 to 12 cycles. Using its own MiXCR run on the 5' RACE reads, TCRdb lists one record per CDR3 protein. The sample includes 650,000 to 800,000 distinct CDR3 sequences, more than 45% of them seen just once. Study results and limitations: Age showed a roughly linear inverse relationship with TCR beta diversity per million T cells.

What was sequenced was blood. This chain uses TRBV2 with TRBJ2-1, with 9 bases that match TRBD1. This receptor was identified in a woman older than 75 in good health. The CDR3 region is CASSGTGTGEQFF. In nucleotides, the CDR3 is TGTGCCAGCAGCGGGACAGGGACGGGTGAGCAGTTCTTC.